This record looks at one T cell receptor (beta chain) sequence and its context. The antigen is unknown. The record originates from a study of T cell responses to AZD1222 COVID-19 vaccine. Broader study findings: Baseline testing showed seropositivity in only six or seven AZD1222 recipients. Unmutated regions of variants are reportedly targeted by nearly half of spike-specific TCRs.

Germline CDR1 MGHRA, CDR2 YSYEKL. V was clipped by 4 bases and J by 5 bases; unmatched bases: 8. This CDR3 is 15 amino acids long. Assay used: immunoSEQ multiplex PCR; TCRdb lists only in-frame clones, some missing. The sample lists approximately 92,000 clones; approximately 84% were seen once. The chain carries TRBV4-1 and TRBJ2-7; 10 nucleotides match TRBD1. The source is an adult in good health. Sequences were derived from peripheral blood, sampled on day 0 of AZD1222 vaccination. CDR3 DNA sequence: TGCGCCAGCAGCCTCCGTCCCGGACAGGGGGACGAGCAGTACTTC. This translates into CASSLRPGQGDEQYF.